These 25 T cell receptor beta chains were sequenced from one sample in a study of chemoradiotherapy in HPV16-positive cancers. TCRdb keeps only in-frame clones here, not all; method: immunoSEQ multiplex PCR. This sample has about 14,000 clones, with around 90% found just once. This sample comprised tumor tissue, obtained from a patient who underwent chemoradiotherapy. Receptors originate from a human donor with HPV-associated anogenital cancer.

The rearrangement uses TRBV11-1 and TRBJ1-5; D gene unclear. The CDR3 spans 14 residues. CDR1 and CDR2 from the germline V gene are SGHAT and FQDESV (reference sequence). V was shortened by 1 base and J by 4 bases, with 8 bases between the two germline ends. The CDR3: CASSLGAVNQPQHF. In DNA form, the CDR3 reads TGTGCCAGCAGCTTAGGGGCAGTTAATCAGCCCCAGCATTTT.

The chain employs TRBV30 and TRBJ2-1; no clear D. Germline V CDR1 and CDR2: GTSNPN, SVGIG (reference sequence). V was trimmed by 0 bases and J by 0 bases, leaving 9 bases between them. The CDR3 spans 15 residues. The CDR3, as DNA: TGTGCCTGGAGTGTTGGAGAAAGCTCCTACAATGAGCAGTTCTTC. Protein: CAWSVGESSYNEQFF.

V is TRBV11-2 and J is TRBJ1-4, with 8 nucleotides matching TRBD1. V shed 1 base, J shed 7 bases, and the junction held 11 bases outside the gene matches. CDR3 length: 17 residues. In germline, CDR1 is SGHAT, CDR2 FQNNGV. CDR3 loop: CASSLGAGTGVREKLFF. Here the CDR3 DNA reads TGTGCCAGCAGCTTAGGGGCCGGGACAGGAGTACGTGAAAAACTGTTTTTT.

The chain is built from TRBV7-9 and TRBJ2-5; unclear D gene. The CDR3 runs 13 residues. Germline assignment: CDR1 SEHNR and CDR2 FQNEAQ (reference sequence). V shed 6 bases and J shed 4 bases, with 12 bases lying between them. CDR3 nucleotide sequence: TGTGCCAGCAGTTTGCATCGACCAGAGACCCAGTACTTC. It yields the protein CASSLHRPETQYF.

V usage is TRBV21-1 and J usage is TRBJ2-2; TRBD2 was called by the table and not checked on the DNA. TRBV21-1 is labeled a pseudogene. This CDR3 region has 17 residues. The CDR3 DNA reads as TGTGCCAGCAGTACCCCGGGACTAGATTGGTCCACCGGGGAGCTGTTTTTT. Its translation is CASSTPGLDWSTGELFF.

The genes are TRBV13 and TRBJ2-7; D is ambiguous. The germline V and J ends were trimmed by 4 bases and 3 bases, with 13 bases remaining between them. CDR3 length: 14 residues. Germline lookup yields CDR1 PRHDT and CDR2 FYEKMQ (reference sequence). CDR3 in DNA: TGTGCCAGCAGCTCAGGCGAACTCCTCTACGAGCAGTACTTC. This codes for CASSSGELLYEQYF.

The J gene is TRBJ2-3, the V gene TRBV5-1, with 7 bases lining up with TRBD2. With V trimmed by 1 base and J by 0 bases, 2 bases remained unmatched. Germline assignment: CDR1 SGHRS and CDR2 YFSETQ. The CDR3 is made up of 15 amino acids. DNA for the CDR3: TGCGCCAGCAGCTTGACTAGCGCTAGCACAGATACGCAGTATTTT. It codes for CASSLTSASTDTQYF.

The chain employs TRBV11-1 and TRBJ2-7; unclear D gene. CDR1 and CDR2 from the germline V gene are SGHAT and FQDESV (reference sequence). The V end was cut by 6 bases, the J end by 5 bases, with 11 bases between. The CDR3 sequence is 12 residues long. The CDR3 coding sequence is TGTGCCAGCAGTCACCACAGCCACGAGCAGTACTTC. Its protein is CASSHHSHEQYF.

The CDR3 sequence is CASSSLAATYEQYF. For the CDR3, the DNA is TGTGCCAGCAGCTCGCTAGCGGCTACCTACGAGCAGTACTTC. This chain connects TRBV5-4 to TRBJ2-7, with 7 bases matching TRBD2. Germline V lookup: CDR1 SGHNT, CDR2 YYREEE (reference sequence). J lost 2 bases, V lost 3 bases, and 5 bases had no gene match. CDR3 length: 14 residues.

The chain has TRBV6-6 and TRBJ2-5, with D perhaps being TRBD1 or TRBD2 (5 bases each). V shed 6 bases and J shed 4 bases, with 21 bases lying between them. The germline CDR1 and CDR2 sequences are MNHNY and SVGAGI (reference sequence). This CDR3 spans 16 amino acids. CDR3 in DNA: TGTGCCAGCAGCTATGCCGGGACCGGAGGAAGAGAGACCCAGTACTTC. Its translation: CASSYAGTGGRETQYF.

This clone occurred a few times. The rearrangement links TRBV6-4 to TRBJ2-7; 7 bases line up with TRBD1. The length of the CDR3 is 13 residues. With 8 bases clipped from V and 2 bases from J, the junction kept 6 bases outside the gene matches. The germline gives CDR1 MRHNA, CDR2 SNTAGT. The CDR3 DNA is TGTGCCAGCCGAGGGGACAGTCCCTACGAGCAGTACTTC. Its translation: CASRGDSPYEQYF.

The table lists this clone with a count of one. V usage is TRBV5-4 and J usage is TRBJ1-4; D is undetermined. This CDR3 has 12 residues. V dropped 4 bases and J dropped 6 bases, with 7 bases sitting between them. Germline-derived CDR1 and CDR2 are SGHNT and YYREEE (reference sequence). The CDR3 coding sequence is TGTGCCAGCAGCGACGTGGATGAAAAACTGTTTTTT. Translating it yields CASSDVDEKLFF.

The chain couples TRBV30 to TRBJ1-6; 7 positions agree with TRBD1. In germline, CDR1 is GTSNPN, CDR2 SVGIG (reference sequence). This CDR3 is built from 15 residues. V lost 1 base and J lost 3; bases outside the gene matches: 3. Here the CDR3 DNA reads TGTGCCTGGAGTGAGGGGGCAGGCTATAATTCACCCCTCCACTTT. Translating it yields CAWSEGAGYNSPLHF. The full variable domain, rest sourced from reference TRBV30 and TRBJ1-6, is SQTIHQWPATLVQPVGSPLSLECTVEGTSNPNLYWYRQAAGRGLQLLFYSVGIGQISSEVPQNLSASRPQDRQFILSSKKLLLSDSGFYLCAWSEGAGYNSPLHFGNGTRLTVT.

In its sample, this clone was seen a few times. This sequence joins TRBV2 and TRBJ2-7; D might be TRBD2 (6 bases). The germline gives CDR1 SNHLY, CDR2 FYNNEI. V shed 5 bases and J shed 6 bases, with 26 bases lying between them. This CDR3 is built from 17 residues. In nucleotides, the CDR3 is TGTGCCAGCAGTCGTACTTCACTAGCTTTCGGCTCGGGCGAGCAGTACTTC. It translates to CASSRTSLAFGSGEQYF.

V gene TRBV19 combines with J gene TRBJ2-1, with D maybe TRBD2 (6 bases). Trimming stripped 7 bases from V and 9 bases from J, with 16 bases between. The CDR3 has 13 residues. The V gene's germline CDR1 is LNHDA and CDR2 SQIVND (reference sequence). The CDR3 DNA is TGTGCCAGTAAAGTTAGTAGCGGCCTTGAGCAGTTCTTC. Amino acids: CASKVSSGLEQFF. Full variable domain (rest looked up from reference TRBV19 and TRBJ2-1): DGGITQSPKYLFRKEGQNVTLSCEQNLNHDAMYWYRQDPGQGLRLIYYSQIVNDFQKGDIAEGYSVSREKKESFPLTVTSAQKNPTAFYLCASKVSSGLEQFFGPGTRLTVL.

As DNA, the CDR3 is TGTGCCAGCAGTAACCGGGCCACAGATACGCAGTATTTT. Translating it yields CASSNRATDTQYF. The chain joins TRBV6-6 to TRBJ2-3; D call uncertain. Germline CDR1 and CDR2: MNHNY and SVGAGI (reference sequence). The CDR3 totals 13 residues. V was pared by 5 bases and J by 2 bases, with 8 bases between.

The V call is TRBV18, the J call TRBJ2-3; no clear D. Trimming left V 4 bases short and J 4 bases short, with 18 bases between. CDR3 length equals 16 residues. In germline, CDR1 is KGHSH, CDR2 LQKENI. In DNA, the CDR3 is TGTGCCAGCTCACGGAGCGCCCTACAACCGGCAGATACGCAGTATTTT. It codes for CASSRSALQPADTQYF.

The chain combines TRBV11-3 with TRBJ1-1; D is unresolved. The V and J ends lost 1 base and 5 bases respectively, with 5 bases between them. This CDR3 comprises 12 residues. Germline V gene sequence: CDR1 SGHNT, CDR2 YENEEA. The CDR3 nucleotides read TGTGCCAGCAGCTTAGCAGCTACTGAAGCTTTCTTT. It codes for CASSLAATEAFF.

The CDR3 protein is CASSPQQPSYEQYF. The CDR3 nucleotides read TGTGCCAGCTCACCACAACAGCCATCCTACGAGCAGTACTTC. The chain joins TRBV18 to TRBJ2-7; no clear D. Trimming removed 1 base at V and 1 base at J, with 8 bases between. Germline V gene lookup returns CDR1 KGHSH and CDR2 LQKENI. This CDR3 comprises 14 residues.

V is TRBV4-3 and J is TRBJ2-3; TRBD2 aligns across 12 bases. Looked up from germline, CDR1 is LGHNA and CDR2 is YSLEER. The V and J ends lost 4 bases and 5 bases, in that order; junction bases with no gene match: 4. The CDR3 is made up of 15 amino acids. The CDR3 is CASSPRGLAGDTQYF. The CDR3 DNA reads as TGCGCCAGCAGCCCCCGGGGACTAGCGGGAGATACGCAGTATTTT.

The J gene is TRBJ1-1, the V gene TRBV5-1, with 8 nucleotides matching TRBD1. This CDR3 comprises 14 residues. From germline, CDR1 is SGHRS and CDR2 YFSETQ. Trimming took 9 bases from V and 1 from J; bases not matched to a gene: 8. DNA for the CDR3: TGCGCCACCAGTCCCGGGACAGGGAACACTGAAGCTTTCTTT. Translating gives CATSPGTGNTEAFF.

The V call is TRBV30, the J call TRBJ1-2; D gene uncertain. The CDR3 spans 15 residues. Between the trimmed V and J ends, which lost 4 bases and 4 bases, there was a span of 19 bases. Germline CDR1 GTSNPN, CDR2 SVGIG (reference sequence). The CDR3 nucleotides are TGTGCCTGGATGCCCGGATCACGCCAAGGCTATGGCTACACCTTC. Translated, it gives CAWMPGSRQGYGYTF.

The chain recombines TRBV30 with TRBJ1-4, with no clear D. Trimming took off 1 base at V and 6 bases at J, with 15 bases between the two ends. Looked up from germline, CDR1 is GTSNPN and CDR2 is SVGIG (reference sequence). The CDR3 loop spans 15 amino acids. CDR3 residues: CAWSGVREDHEKLFF. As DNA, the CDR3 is TGTGCCTGGAGTGGCGTTAGGGAGGACCATGAAAAACTGTTTTTT.

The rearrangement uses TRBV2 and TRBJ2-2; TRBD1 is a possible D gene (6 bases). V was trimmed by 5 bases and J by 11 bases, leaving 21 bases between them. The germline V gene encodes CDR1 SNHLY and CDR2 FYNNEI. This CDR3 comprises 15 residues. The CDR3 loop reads CASSWGRGMSPELFF. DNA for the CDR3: TGTGCCAGCAGTTGGGGCAGGGGAATGTCCCCAGAGCTGTTTTTT.

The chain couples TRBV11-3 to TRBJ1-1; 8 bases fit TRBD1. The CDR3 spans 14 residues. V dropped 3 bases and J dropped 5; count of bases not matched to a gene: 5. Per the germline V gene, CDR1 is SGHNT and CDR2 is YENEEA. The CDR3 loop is CASSLDRVVTEAFF. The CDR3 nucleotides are TGTGCCAGCAGCTTGGACAGGGTGGTTACTGAAGCTTTCTTT.